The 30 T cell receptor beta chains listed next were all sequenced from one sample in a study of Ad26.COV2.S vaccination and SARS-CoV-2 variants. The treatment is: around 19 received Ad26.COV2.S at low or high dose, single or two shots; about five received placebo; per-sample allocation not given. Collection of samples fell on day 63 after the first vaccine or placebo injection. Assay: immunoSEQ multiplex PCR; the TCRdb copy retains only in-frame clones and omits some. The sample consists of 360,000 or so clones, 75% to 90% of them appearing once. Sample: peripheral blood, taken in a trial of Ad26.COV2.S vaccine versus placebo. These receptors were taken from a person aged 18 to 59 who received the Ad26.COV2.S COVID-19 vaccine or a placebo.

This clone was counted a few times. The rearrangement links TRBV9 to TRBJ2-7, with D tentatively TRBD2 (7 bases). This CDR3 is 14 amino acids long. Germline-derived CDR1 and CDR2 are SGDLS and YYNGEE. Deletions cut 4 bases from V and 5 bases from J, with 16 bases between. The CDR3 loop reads CASSPGGALDEQYF. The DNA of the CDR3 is TGTGCCAGCAGCCCTGGGGGGGCCCTTGACGAGCAGTACTTC.

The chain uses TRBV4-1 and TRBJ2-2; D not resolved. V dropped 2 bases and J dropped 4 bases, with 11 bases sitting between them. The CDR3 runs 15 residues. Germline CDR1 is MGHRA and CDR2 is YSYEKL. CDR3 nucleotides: TGCGCCAGCAGCCAATATAGTTCACCCACCGGGGAGCTGTTTTTT. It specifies CASSQYSSPTGELFF.

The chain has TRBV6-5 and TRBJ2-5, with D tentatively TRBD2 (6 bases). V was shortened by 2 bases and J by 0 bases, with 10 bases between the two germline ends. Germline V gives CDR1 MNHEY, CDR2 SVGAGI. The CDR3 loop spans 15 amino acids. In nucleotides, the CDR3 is TGTGCCAGCAGTTACGGTGGCGGGAACCAAGAGACCCAGTACTTC. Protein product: CASSYGGGNQETQYF.

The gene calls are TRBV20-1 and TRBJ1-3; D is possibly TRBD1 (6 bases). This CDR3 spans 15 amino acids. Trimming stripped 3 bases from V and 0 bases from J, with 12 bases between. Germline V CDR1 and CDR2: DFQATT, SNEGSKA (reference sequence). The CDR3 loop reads CSASPVGGSGNTIYF. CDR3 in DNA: TGCAGTGCTAGTCCTGTAGGGGGCTCTGGAAACACCATATATTTT.

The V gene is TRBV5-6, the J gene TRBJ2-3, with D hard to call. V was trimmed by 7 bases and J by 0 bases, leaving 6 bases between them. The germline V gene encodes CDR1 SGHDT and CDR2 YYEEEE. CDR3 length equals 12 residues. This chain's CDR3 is CASRTSTDTQYF. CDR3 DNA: TGTGCCAGCCGTACTAGCACAGATACGCAGTATTTT.

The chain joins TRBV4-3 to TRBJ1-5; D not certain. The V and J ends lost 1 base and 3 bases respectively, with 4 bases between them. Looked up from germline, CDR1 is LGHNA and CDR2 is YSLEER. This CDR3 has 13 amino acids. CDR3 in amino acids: CASSQGPNQPQHF. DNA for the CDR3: TGCGCCAGCAGCCAAGGGCCCAATCAGCCCCAGCATTTT.

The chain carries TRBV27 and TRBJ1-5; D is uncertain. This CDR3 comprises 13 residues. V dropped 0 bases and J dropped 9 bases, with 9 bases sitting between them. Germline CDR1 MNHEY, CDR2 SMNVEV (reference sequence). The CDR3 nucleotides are TGTGCCAGCAGTTTATCCGCGTTTGGGCCCCAGCATTTT. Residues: CASSLSAFGPQHF.

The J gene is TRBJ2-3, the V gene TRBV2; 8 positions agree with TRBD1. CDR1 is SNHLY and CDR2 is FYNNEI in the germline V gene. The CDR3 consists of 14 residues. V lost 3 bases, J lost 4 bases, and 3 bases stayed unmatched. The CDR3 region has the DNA TGTGCCAGCAGTGACCAGGGGGCGCCAGATACGCAGTATTTT. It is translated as CASSDQGAPDTQYF.

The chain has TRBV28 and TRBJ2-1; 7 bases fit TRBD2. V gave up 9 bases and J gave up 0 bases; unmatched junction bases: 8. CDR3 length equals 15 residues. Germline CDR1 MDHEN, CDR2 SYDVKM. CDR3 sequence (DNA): TGTGCCAGTGAACTCAGCGGGACCTCCTACAATGAGCAGTTCTTC. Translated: CASELSGTSYNEQFF.

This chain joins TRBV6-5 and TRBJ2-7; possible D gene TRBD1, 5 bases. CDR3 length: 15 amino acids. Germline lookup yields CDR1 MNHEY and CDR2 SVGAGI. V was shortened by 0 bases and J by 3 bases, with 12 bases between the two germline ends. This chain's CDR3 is CASSYSRVVLYEQYF. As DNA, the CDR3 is TGTGCCAGCAGTTACTCCAGGGTGGTGCTCTACGAGCAGTACTTC.

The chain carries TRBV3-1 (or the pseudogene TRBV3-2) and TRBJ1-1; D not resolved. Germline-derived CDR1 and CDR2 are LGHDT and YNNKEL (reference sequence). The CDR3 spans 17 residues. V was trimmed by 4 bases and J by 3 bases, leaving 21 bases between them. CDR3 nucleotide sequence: TGTGCCAGCAGCCCCTCAAGCGGACCAATAAGGGACACTGAAGCTTTCTTT. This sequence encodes CASSPSSGPIRDTEAFF.

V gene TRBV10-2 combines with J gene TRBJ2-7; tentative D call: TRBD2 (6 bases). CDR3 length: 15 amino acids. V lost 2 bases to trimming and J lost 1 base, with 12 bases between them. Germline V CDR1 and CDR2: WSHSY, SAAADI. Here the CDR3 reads CASSEVGGTSYEQYF. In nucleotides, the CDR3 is TGCGCCAGCAGTGAGGTGGGCGGGACTTCCTACGAGCAGTACTTC.

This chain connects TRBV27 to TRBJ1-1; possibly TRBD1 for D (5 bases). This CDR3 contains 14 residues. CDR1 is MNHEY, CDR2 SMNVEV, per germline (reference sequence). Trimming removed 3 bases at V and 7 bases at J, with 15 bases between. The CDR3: CASSLSRVVIEAFF. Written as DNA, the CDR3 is TGTGCCAGCAGTTTGTCCAGGGTGGTTATTGAAGCTTTCTTT.

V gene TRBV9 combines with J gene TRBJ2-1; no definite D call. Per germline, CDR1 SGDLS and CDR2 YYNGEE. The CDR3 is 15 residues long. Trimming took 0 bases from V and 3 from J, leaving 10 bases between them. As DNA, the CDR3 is TGTGCCAGCAGCGTAGAAAGCGATGGCTACAATGAGCAGTTCTTC. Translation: CASSVESDGYNEQFF.

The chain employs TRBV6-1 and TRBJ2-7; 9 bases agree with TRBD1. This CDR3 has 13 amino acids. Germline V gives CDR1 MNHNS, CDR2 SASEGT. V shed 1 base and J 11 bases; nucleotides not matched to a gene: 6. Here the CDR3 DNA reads TGTGCCAGCAGTGAAGATAACAGGGGGCAAGAGTACTTC. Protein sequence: CASSEDNRGQEYF.

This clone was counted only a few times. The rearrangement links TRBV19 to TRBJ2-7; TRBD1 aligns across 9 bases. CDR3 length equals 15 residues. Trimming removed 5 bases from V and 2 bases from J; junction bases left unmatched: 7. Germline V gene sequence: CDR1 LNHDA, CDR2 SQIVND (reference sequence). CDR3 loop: CASSRTGTGTYEQYF. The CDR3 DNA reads TGTGCCAGTAGTCGGACCGGGACAGGGACCTACGAGCAGTACTTC.

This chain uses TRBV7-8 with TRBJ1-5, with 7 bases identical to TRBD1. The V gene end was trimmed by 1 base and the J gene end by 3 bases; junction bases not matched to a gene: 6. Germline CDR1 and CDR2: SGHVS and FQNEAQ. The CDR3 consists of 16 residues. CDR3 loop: CASSLGTGAPNQPQHF. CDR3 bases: TGTGCCAGCAGCTTAGGTACAGGGGCGCCCAATCAGCCCCAGCATTTT.

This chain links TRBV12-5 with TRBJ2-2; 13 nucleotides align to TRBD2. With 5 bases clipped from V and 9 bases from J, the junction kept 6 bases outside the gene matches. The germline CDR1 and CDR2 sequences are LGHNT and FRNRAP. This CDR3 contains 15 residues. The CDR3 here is CASGTGLAGFRELFF. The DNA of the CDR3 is TGTGCTAGTGGTACGGGACTAGCGGGATTCCGGGAGCTGTTTTTT.

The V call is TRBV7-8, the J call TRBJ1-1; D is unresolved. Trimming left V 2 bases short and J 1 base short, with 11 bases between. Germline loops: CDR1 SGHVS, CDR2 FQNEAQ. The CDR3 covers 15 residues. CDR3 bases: TGTGCCAGCAGCTTATTCATGCCCTCGAACACTGAAGCTTTCTTT. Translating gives CASSLFMPSNTEAFF.

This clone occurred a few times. The CDR3 DNA reads as TGTGCCAGCAATAATCTCCACCAGGGGAGGAATGAGCAGTTCTTC. Its protein is CASNNLHQGRNEQFF. The chain is built from TRBV6-5 and TRBJ2-1; D is possibly TRBD1 or TRBD2 (6 bases each). Germline assignment: CDR1 MNHEY and CDR2 SVGAGI. V shed 7 bases and J shed 7 bases, with 20 bases lying between them. This CDR3 contains 15 residues.

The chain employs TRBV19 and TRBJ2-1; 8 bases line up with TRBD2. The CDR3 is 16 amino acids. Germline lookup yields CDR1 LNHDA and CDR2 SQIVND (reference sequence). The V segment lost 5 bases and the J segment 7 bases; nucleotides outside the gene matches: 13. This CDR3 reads CASSSRTSQLLNEQFF. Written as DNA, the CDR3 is TGTGCCAGTAGTTCTCGGACTAGCCAACTTCTTAATGAGCAGTTCTTC.

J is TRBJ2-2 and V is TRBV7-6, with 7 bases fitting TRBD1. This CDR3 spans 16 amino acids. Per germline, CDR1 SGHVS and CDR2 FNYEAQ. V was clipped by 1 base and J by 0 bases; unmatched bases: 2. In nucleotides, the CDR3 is TGTGCCAGCAGCTTAGGACAGGGTACGAACACCGGGGAGCTGTTTTTT. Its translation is CASSLGQGTNTGELFF.

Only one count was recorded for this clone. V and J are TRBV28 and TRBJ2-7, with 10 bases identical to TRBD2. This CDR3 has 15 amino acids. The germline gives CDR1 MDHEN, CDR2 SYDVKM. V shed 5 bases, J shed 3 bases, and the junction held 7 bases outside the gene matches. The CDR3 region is CASSPGLARGYEQYF. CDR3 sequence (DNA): TGTGCCAGCAGTCCGGGACTAGCGAGAGGCTACGAGCAGTACTTC.

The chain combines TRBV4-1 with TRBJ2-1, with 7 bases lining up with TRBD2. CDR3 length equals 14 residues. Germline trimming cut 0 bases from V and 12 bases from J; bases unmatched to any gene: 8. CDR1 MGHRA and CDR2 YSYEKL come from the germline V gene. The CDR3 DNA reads TGCGCCAGCAGCCAAGATTGGGGGGGAGTGGCGCAGTTCTTC. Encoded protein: CASSQDWGGVAQFF.

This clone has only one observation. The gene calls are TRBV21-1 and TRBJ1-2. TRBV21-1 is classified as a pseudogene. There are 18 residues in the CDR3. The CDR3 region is CASSKYLGKRKANYGYTF. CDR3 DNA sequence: TGTGCCAGCAGCAAATATTTAGGGAAAAGGAAAGCTAACTATGGCTACACCTTC.

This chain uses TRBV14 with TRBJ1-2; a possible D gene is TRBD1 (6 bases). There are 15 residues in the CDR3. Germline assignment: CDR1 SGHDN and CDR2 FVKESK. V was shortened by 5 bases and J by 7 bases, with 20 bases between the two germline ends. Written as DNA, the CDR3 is TGTGCCAGCAGCTATGGAGGAGGAGGGGGTAGTGGCTACACCTTC. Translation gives CASSYGGGGGSGYTF.

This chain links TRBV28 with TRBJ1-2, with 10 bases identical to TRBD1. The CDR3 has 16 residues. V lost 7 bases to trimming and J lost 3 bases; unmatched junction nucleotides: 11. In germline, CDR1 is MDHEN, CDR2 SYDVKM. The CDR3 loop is CASTDTPGQGHYGYTF. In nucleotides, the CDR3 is TGTGCCAGCACCGATACTCCGGGACAGGGGCACTATGGCTACACCTTC.

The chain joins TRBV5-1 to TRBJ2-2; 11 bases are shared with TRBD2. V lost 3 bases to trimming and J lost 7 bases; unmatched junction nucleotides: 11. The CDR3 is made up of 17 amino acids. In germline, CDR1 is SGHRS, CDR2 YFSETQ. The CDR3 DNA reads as TGCGCCAGCAGCTACCTAGCGGGAGGACGATTTGACGGGGAGCTGTTTTTT. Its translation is CASSYLAGGRFDGELFF.

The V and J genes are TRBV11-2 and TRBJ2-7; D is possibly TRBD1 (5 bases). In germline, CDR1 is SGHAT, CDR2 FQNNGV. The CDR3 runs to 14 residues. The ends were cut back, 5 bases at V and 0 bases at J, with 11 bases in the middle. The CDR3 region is CASSGRQPSYEQYF. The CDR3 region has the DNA TGTGCCAGCAGCGGCAGACAGCCCTCCTACGAGCAGTACTTC.

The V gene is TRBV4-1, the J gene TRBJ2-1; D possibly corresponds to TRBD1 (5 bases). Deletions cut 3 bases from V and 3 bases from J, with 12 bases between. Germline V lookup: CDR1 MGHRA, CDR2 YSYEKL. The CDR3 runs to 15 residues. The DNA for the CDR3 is TGCGCCAGCAGCCAGGCAGGGTCGGACTACAATGAGCAGTTCTTC. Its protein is CASSQAGSDYNEQFF.